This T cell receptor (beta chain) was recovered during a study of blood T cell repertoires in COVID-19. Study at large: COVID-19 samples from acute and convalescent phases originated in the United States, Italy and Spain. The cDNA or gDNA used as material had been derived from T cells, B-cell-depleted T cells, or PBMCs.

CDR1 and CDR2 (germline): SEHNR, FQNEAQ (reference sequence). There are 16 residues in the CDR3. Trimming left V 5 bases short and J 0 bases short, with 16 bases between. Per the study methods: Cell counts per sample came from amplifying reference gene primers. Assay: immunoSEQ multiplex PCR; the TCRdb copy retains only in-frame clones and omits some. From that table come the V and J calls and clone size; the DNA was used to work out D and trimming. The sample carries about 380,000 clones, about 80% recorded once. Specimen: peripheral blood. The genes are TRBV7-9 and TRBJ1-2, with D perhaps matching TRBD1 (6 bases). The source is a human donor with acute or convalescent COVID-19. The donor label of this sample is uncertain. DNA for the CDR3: TGTGCCAGCAGCCGATTGTGGACAGAAGCTAACTATGGCTACACCTTC. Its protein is CASSRLWTEANYGYTF. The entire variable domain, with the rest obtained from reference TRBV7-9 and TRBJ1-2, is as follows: DTGVSQNPRHKITKRGQNVTFRCDPISEHNRLYWYRQTLGQGPEFLTYFQNEAQLEKSRLLSDRFSAERPKGSFSTLEIQRTEQGDSAMYLCASSRLWTEANYGYTFGSGTRLTVV.